Below are 29 T cell receptor beta chains sequenced from a single sample in a study of T-cell memory formation after mild COVID-19. TCRdb processed the 5' RACE reads anew with MiXCR; each CDR3 protein has one entry. The sample consists of 350,000 to 450,000 distinct CDR3 sequences, 28% of them appearing once. Material for sequencing was PBMCs or a T cell subset sorted from them (not recorded which). The source of these receptors is an adult woman who had mild COVID-19 (a few samples of this study predate the infection). Cell type and time point are not known.

V is TRBV5-1 and J is TRBJ2-3, with D tentatively TRBD1 (6 bases). The germline CDR1 and CDR2 sequences are SGHRS and YFSETQ. V was shortened by 4 bases and J by 6 bases, with 9 bases between the two germline ends. CDR3 length equals 12 residues. This chain's CDR3 is CASSKRGDTQYF. The CDR3, as DNA: TGCGCCAGCAGCAAGAGGGGGGATACGCAGTATTTT.

This clonotype has only a few counts. V is TRBV20-1 and J is TRBJ2-1, with D unresolved. Trimming shortened V by 4 bases and J by 0 bases, and 7 bases separated the two germline ends. Germline V gene lookup returns CDR1 DFQATT and CDR2 SNEGSKA (reference sequence). The CDR3 sequence is 13 residues long. Here the CDR3 DNA reads TGCAGTGCTATCACCGACTCCTACAATGAGCAGTTCTTC. Translation gives CSAITDSYNEQFF.

The V call is TRBV2, the J call TRBJ1-2, with a possible D match to TRBD1 (6 bases). This CDR3 has 12 residues. Germline-derived CDR1 and CDR2 are SNHLY and FYNNEI. V shed 6 bases and J shed 8 bases, with 13 bases lying between them. The CDR3 sequence is CASSYITGGYTF. The CDR3, as DNA: TGTGCCAGCAGCTATATTACAGGGGGCTACACCTTC.

This chain uses TRBV5-4 with TRBJ2-2; TRBD2 matches at 12 bases. Germline loops: CDR1 SGHNT, CDR2 YYREEE (reference sequence). This CDR3 spans 16 amino acids. The V and J ends lost 2 bases and 5 bases, in that order; junction bases with no gene match: 4. The CDR3 is CASSFVGLAGTGELFF. The CDR3 DNA reads TGTGCCAGCAGCTTTGTGGGACTAGCGGGTACCGGGGAGCTGTTTTTT.

This clonotype was observed at least ten times. J is TRBJ2-7 and V is TRBV7-9; 9 nucleotides line up with TRBD2. V was clipped by 1 base and J by 3 bases; unmatched bases: 4. The CDR3 contains 15 residues. Germline CDR1 is SEHNR and CDR2 is FQNEAQ (reference sequence). In nucleotides, the CDR3 is TGTGCCAGCAGCTTAGGGGCGGGAGGGGGCTACGAGCAGTACTTC. It codes for CASSLGAGGGYEQYF. Full variable domain (remainder filled in from reference TRBV7-9 and TRBJ2-7): DTGVSQNPRHKITKRGQNVTFRCDPISEHNRLYWYRQTLGQGPEFLTYFQNEAQLEKSRLLSDRFSAERPKGSFSTLEIQRTEQGDSAMYLCASSLGAGGGYEQYFGPGTRLTVT.

V is TRBV7-2 and J is TRBJ2-7, with 7 bases matching TRBD1. Trimming at V came to 3 bases and at J to 3 bases, leaving 8 bases not matched to a gene. Germline CDR1 reads SGHTA; CDR2 reads FQGNSA. The CDR3 has 15 amino acids. The CDR3, as DNA: TGTGCCAGCAGCTTGGTCCGGGACAGCGGCTACGAGCAGTACTTC. Protein: CASSLVRDSGYEQYF.

J is TRBJ2-1 and V is TRBV2, with TRBD1 identical over 7 bases. This CDR3 comprises 13 residues. From germline, CDR1 is SNHLY and CDR2 FYNNEI. After removal of 6 bases from V and 3 bases from J, the junction contained 2 bases not matched to a gene. CDR3 in DNA: TGTGCCAGCAGGGGGACAGTCTACAATGAGCAGTTCTTC. It translates to CASRGTVYNEQFF.

The chain links TRBV5-6 to TRBJ2-7, with D uncertain. The CDR3 length is 15 residues. The germline gives CDR1 SGHDT, CDR2 YYEEEE. V was cut by 0 bases and J by 7 bases, with 17 bases left in between. The CDR3 DNA follows: TGTGCCAGCAGCTTGGAGGTTAATCCTCCTACGGAGCAGTACTTC. This gives the protein CASSLEVNPPTEQYF.

The chain employs TRBV12-3 or TRBV12-4 and TRBJ1-6; no definite D call. This CDR3 spans 15 amino acids. Trimming shortened V by 7 bases and J by 7 bases, and 17 bases separated the two germline ends. CDR3 residues: CASTTTGIQNSPLHF. CDR3 nucleotide sequence: TGTGCCAGCACTACAACCGGGATTCAAAATTCACCCCTCCACTTT.

This clonotype has just a few counts. The rearrangement links TRBV7-9 to TRBJ2-7; 8 nucleotides agree with TRBD1. CDR1 SEHNR and CDR2 FQNEAQ come from the germline V gene (reference sequence). The V gene end was trimmed by 5 bases and the J gene end by 7 bases; junction bases not matched to a gene: 16. The CDR3 runs to 16 residues. CDR3: CASSPPWTGPPGEQYF. The CDR3 DNA reads as TGTGCCAGCAGCCCACCTTGGACAGGGCCCCCTGGAGAGCAGTACTTC.

This rearrangement joins TRBV7-8 to TRBJ2-7; perhaps TRBD1 as D (6 bases). The CDR3 totals 14 residues. CDR1 and CDR2 from the germline V gene are SGHVS and FQNEAQ. Trimming cost V 5 bases and J 0 bases, with 11 bases left between them. The CDR3 is CASSPRDNSYEQYF. As DNA, the CDR3 is TGTGCCAGCAGCCCCAGGGACAACTCCTACGAGCAGTACTTC.

This chain links TRBV7-8 with TRBJ1-2; D not resolved. Germline CDR1 is SGHVS and CDR2 is FQNEAQ. Trimming took off 5 bases at V and 3 bases at J, with 13 bases between the two ends. CDR3 length equals 14 residues. For the CDR3, the DNA is TGTGCCAGCAGCCCCCTCTCTGCGGACTATGGCTACACCTTC. As protein: CASSPLSADYGYTF.

This clonotype was observed many times. The DNA of the CDR3 is TGTGCCAGCAGCCCCAAAGAGACCCAGTACTTC. Its protein is CASSPKETQYF. The gene calls are TRBV12-3 or TRBV12-4 and TRBJ2-5; no reliable D call. This CDR3 contains 11 residues. V was clipped by 6 bases and J by 3 bases, with 5 bases between them.

The chain uses TRBV7-2 and TRBJ2-7; TRBD2 matches 10 bases. Germline CDR1 SGHTA, CDR2 FQGNSA. Losses at the gene ends were 3 bases for V and 6 bases for J; bases not matched to a gene: 8. This CDR3 has 15 residues. For the CDR3, the DNA is TGTGCCAGCAGCTTTCCTCTATTAGCGGGAGGCGAGCAGTACTTC. Its protein is CASSFPLLAGGEQYF.

The chain couples TRBV6-2 or TRBV6-3 to TRBJ2-7; 8 bases map to TRBD2. After removal of 2 bases from V and 2 bases from J, the junction contained 8 bases not matched to a gene. Germline V lookup: CDR1 MNHEY, CDR2 SVGEGT. This CDR3 contains 16 residues. For the CDR3, the DNA is TGTGCCAGCAGTTACCCGTACGGGGGGGAGGCCTACGAGCAGTACTTC. This encodes CASSYPYGGEAYEQYF.

The DNA of the CDR3 is TGTGCCAGCAGTTACTCGGACGAGCAGTACTTC. Translation: CASSYSDEQYF. This chain connects TRBV6-2 or TRBV6-3 to TRBJ2-7; D call uncertain. The CDR3 is made up of 11 amino acids. The germline V gene encodes CDR1 MNHEY and CDR2 SVGEGT. V was pared by 0 bases and J by 5 bases, with 2 bases between.

This clonotype showed up many times. J is TRBJ2-7 and V is TRBV29-1, with TRBD1 matching 8 bases. CDR1 SQVTM and CDR2 ANQGSEA come from the germline V gene. The CDR3 covers 12 residues. The J segment lost 3 bases and the V segment lost 6 bases, leaving 4 bases of the junction unmatched. In DNA, the CDR3 is TGCAGCGTACCCGGACAGGGCTACGAGCAGTACTTC. This codes for CSVPGQGYEQYF.

This clonotype occurred many times. The CDR3 is CASKTSGSGELFF. In DNA form, the CDR3 reads TGTGCCAGCAAGACTAGCGGGTCCGGGGAGCTGTTTTTT. The chain links TRBV5-8 to TRBJ2-2; 10 bases map to TRBD2. The CDR3 consists of 13 residues. Losses at the gene ends were 6 bases for V and 6 bases for J; bases not matched to a gene: 2. Germline V gene lookup returns CDR1 SGHTS and CDR2 YDEGEE.

This clonotype was counted a few times. This chain connects TRBV7-2 to TRBJ2-7; possible D gene TRBD2, 5 bases. The length of the CDR3 is 14 residues. Trimming removed 1 base at V and 2 bases at J, with 9 bases between. CDR1 and CDR2 from the germline V gene are SGHTA and FQGNSA. The DNA for the CDR3 is TGTGCCAGCAGCTTAGGAGGGATCCCCTACGAGCAGTACTTC. This codes for CASSLGGIPYEQYF.

The chain couples TRBV20-1 to TRBJ2-5; the D is unclear. V was pared by 0 bases and J by 5 bases, with 13 bases between. The CDR3 is 14 residues long. The V gene's germline CDR1 is DFQATT and CDR2 SNEGSKA (reference sequence). Here the CDR3 DNA reads TGCAGTGCTAGAGATTTGCCGTCGGTCGAGACCCAGTACTTC. Residues: CSARDLPSVETQYF.

J is TRBJ2-3 and V is TRBV12-3 or TRBV12-4; no clear D gene. V lost 6 bases and J 1 base, leaving 8 bases between the germline ends. This CDR3 region has 13 residues. CDR3 amino acids: CASRRWGTDTQYF. CDR3 nucleotides: TGTGCCAGCAGACGTTGGGGCACAGATACGCAGTATTTT.

The table lists this clonotype with many counts. This chain joins TRBV5-1 and TRBJ2-5; D may correspond to TRBD1 or TRBD2 (5 bases each). Germline loops: CDR1 SGHRS, CDR2 YFSETQ. V lost 4 bases and J lost 9, with 16 bases in between. This CDR3 comprises 13 residues. DNA of the CDR3: TGCGCCAGCAGCGAGGGACGGCCCATGGCCCAGTACTTC. This gives the protein CASSEGRPMAQYF.

V is TRBV12-3 or TRBV12-4 and J is TRBJ2-3; TRBD2 agrees at 11 bases. This CDR3 comprises 17 residues. V lost 6 bases to trimming and J lost 0 bases; unmatched junction nucleotides: 8. Here the CDR3 reads CASSPSGLADSTDTQYF. CDR3 nucleotide sequence: TGTGCCAGCAGCCCATCGGGACTAGCGGATAGCACAGATACGCAGTATTTT.

This clonotype was detected only a few times. The J gene is TRBJ1-2, the V gene TRBV29-1, with TRBD1 identical over 7 bases. The CDR3 is 14 amino acids. V lost 7 bases and J lost 8; bases outside the gene matches: 16. CDR1 and CDR2 from the germline V gene are SQVTM and ANQGSEA. Here the CDR3 DNA reads TGCAGCGCAGTGCCCGGGACAGATCCCCGGGGCTACACCTTC. Amino acids: CSAVPGTDPRGYTF.

Here the CDR3 DNA reads TGTGCCAGCAGCGTCACAGGGGTCTCCTACGAGCAGTACTTC. Translated, it gives CASSVTGVSYEQYF. The J gene is TRBJ2-7, the V gene TRBV9; 7 bases align to TRBD1. The V and J ends lost 2 bases and 0 bases, in that order; junction bases with no gene match: 2. The germline V gene encodes CDR1 SGDLS and CDR2 YYNGEE. The CDR3 spans 14 residues. The whole variable domain, filled in from reference TRBV9 and TRBJ2-7, reads DSGVTQTPKHLITATGQRVTLRCSPRSGDLSVYWYQQSLDQGLQFLIQYYNGEERAKGNILERFSAQQFPDLHSELNLSSLELGDSALYFCASSVTGVSYEQYFGPGTRLTVT.

The chain carries TRBV6-1 and TRBJ1-2, with 8 positions matching TRBD1. V trimming: 5 bases; J trimming: 6 bases; junction bases outside the gene matches: 11. The CDR3 spans 15 residues. Germline V gene data show CDR1 as MNHNS and CDR2 as SASEGT. CDR3 coding DNA: TGTGCCAGCAGTTGGCGGACAGGGCCCACGGATGGCTACACCTTC. Amino acids: CASSWRTGPTDGYTF.

This chain joins TRBV7-3 and TRBJ2-3; D perhaps matches TRBD2 (5 bases). V was shortened by 5 bases and J by 1 base, with 10 bases between the two germline ends. The germline V gene has CDR1 SGHTA and CDR2 FQGTGA. CDR3 length: 14 residues. CDR3 residues: CASSLEGGTDTQYF. CDR3 nucleotide sequence: TGTGCCAGCAGCCTCGAGGGTGGCACAGATACGCAGTATTTT.

The chain uses TRBV12-3 or TRBV12-4 and TRBJ1-5, with D possibly being TRBD1 (5 bases). CDR3 length: 15 amino acids. The ends were cut back, 1 base at V and 11 bases at J, with 18 bases in the middle. This chain's CDR3 is CASSLGSIGGVAQHF. Written as DNA, the CDR3 is TGTGCCAGCAGTTTAGGGAGCATAGGAGGGGTAGCCCAGCATTTT.

This clonotype was seen a few times. The chain combines TRBV7-2 with TRBJ1-4; possibly TRBD1 for D (6 bases). The CDR3 runs 14 residues. The germline V gene encodes CDR1 SGHTA and CDR2 FQGNSA. V was shortened by 3 bases and J by 8 bases, with 13 bases between the two germline ends. The CDR3 sequence is CASSFSGAREKLFF. CDR3 nucleotide sequence: TGTGCCAGCAGCTTTTCGGGGGCGCGCGAAAAACTGTTTTTT.